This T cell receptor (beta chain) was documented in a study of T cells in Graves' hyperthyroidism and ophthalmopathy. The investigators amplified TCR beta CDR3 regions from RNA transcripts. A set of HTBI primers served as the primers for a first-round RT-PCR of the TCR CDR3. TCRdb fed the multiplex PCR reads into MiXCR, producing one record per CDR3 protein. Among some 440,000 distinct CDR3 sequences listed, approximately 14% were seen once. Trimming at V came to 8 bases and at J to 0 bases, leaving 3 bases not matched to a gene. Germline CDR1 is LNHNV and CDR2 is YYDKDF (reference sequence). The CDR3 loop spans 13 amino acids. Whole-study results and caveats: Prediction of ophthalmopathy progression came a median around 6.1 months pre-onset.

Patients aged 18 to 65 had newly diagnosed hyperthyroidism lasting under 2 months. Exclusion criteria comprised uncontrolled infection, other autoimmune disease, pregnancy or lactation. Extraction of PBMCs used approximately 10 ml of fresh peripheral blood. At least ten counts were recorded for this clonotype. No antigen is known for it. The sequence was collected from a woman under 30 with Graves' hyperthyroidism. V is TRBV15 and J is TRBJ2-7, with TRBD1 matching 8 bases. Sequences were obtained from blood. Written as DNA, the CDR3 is TGTGCCACCGGGACAGGTATCTCCTACGAGCAGTACTTC. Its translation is CATGTGISYEQYF.